These 29 T cell receptor beta chains originate from one sample sequenced in a study of shared clonotypes between healthy human individuals. TCRdb's copy holds only in-frame clones and misses some; the assay was immunoSEQ multiplex PCR. The top ten clones hold 0.1% to 0.15% of a sample with just over 2,000,000 clones, approximately 95% of them seen once. Material for sequencing was naive CD4+ T cells sorted from blood. The sample's subset: CD45RA+ positively selected. The receptors originated from a man between 18 and 35 years old in good health.

The chain carries TRBV6-5 and TRBJ2-7; 9 positions match TRBD2. Germline V gene data show CDR1 as MNHEY and CDR2 as SVGAGI. The CDR3 covers 16 residues. V lost 0 bases and J lost 2; bases outside the gene matches: 5. Written as DNA, the CDR3 is TGTGCCAGCAGTTACTCAGGACTAGCGTCGACCTACGAGCAGTACTTC. Its protein is CASSYSGLASTYEQYF.

The chain joins TRBV28 to TRBJ1-6; 7 nucleotides match TRBD1. After removal of 4 bases from V and 10 bases from J, the junction contained 7 bases not matched to a gene. Germline V gene sequence: CDR1 MDHEN, CDR2 SYDVKM. The CDR3 runs to 14 residues. The CDR3 bases are TGTGCCAGCAGTTCTCCGGGACAGCTCTCACCCCTCCACTTT. It translates to CASSSPGQLSPLHF.

This clone was observed at least ten times. The chain is built from TRBV2 and TRBJ2-2; either TRBD1 or TRBD2 may supply D (6 bases each). The CDR3 length is 15 residues. Trimming left V 6 bases short and J 6 bases short, with 17 bases between. Germline loops: CDR1 SNHLY, CDR2 FYNNEI. Written as DNA, the CDR3 is TGTGCCAGCAGGCTAGACGTGGGGGGCGCCGGGGAGCTGTTTTTT. Amino acids: CASRLDVGGAGELFF.

This clone was recorded only once. CDR3 sequence: CASRPNRAGDEQYF. CDR3 sequence (DNA): TGTGCCAGCAGACCCAACAGGGCCGGGGACGAGCAGTACTTC. V gene TRBV6-5 combines with J gene TRBJ2-7; D possibly corresponds to TRBD1 (6 bases). Trimming pared 6 bases from V and 5 bases from J, leaving 17 bases between. CDR3 length: 14 residues. Germline loops: CDR1 MNHEY, CDR2 SVGAGI.

The chain uses TRBV28 and TRBJ1-1; D is perhaps TRBD1 (6 bases). Germline V lookup: CDR1 MDHEN, CDR2 SYDVKM. V was trimmed by 1 base and J by 3 bases, leaving 12 bases between them. The CDR3 covers 15 residues. The CDR3 is CASSLSPRGDTEAFF. For the CDR3, the DNA is TGTGCCAGCAGTTTATCTCCTAGGGGGGACACTGAAGCTTTCTTT.

V usage is TRBV6-1 and J usage is TRBJ1-1; D gene unclear. The CDR3 spans 12 residues. V lost 4 bases and J lost 1, with 4 bases in between. Germline V gene sequence: CDR1 MNHNS, CDR2 SASEGT. The DNA for the CDR3 is TGTGCCAGCAGTGGAAGGAACACTGAAGCTTTCTTT. Protein: CASSGRNTEAFF.

The rearrangement uses TRBV5-1 and TRBJ2-7; TRBD2 agrees at 8 bases. From germline, CDR1 is SGHRS and CDR2 YFSETQ. The CDR3 contains 19 residues. V shed 2 bases and J 0 bases; nucleotides not matched to a gene: 16. CDR3 DNA sequence: TGCGCCAGCAGCTTAGGCCCCGTTGGAGCGGGGGCCATCTCCTACGAGCAGTACTTC. It yields the protein CASSLGPVGAGAISYEQYF.

The DNA of the CDR3 is TGCGCCAGCAGCACCGGGACTAGCGGGAGAGATGAGCAGTTCTTC. It is translated as CASSTGTSGRDEQFF. The chain uses TRBV5-1 and TRBJ2-1, with 14 nucleotides matching TRBD2. Germline lookup yields CDR1 SGHRS and CDR2 YFSETQ. Unmatched junction bases numbered 5, after V lost 4 bases and J lost 8 bases. This CDR3 has 15 amino acids.

For this clone: One junction end disagrees with the germline gene, perhaps due to a read error. In nucleotides, the CDR3 is TGTGCCAGCAGCCTAGCGCCCGGGCCCTACGAGCAGTACTTC. Residues: CASSLAPGPYEQYF. J is TRBJ2-7 and V is TRBV7-2, with TRBD2 as a possible D gene (6 bases). CDR1 SGHTA and CDR2 FQGNSA come from the germline V gene. This CDR3 has 14 amino acids.

This chain joins TRBV5-6 and TRBJ1-6; a weak D match, TRBD1 (5 bases). The ends were cut back, 3 bases at V and 5 bases at J, with 15 bases in the middle. The CDR3 totals 16 residues. Germline V CDR1 and CDR2: SGHDT, YYEEEE. The CDR3 nucleotides read TGTGCCAGCAGCTCCAACTCCGGGACGGATAATTCACCCCTCCACTTT. It codes for CASSSNSGTDNSPLHF.

The genes are TRBV23-1 and TRBJ1-6; no reliable D call. TRBV23-1 is an open reading frame, and its role is uncertain. CDR3 length: 19 amino acids. Trimming removed 0 bases from V and 3 bases from J, with 18 bases in between. The CDR3 DNA reads TGCGCCAGCAGTCAATCTTTTTCCCCGGGCGCCTACTATAATTCACCCCTCCACTTT. It translates to CASSQSFSPGAYYNSPLHF.

Concerning this clone itself: Other DNA sequences in the same sample also yield this CDR3. The chain recombines TRBV19 with TRBJ1-3; unclear D gene. This CDR3 has 15 amino acids. Trimming took off 1 base at V and 0 bases at J, with 7 bases between the two ends. CDR1 and CDR2 from the germline V gene are LNHDA and SQIVND (reference sequence). CDR3 in amino acids: CASSIGGSSGNTIYF. In DNA, the CDR3 is TGTGCCAGTAGTATAGGCGGGAGCTCTGGAAACACCATATATTTT.

The gene calls are TRBV6-5 and TRBJ2-5; perhaps TRBD1 as D (5 bases). With 5 bases removed from V and 4 bases from J, the gap between germline ends came to 11 bases. This CDR3 comprises 13 residues. Germline CDR1 MNHEY, CDR2 SVGAGI. In DNA, the CDR3 is TGTGCCAGCAGTCCTCCTGGGGCAGAGACCCAGTACTTC. Translated, it gives CASSPPGAETQYF.

This clone was observed a single time. This sequence joins TRBV29-1 and TRBJ2-2; 11 nucleotides line up with TRBD2. There are 15 residues in the CDR3. Germline loops: CDR1 SQVTM, CDR2 ANQGSEA. V lost 5 bases to trimming and J lost 1 base; unmatched junction nucleotides: 3. In nucleotides, the CDR3 is TGCAGCGTTCGACTAGCGGGGAGGAACACCGGGGAGCTGTTTTTT. This codes for CSVRLAGRNTGELFF.

The chain combines TRBV10-3 with TRBJ2-2; the D is unclear. CDR1 is ENHRY, CDR2 SYGVKD, per germline. V was pared by 2 bases and J by 6 bases, with 10 bases between. The length of the CDR3 is 14 residues. This CDR3 is CAISEVISAGELFF. The CDR3 DNA reads as TGTGCCATCAGTGAGGTTATATCGGCCGGGGAGCTGTTTTTT.

As concerns this clone: Other DNA sequences in the sample encode the same CDR3. The chain recombines TRBV10-3 with TRBJ1-1; D is uncertain. The CDR3 consists of 12 residues. From germline, CDR1 is ENHRY and CDR2 SYGVKD. V was cut by 8 bases and J by 0 bases, with 7 bases left in between. In nucleotides, the CDR3 is TGTGCCATCCAAGAGTTGAACACTGAAGCTTTCTTT. Protein product: CAIQELNTEAFF.

This clone has a single count. The chain recombines TRBV28 with TRBJ2-1; possible D gene TRBD2, 6 bases. This CDR3 region has 11 residues. Trimming took off 7 bases at V and 9 bases at J, with 10 bases between the two ends. Germline CDR1 is MDHEN and CDR2 is SYDVKM. DNA for the CDR3: TGTGCCAGCAATTGGCGGGGTGAGCAGTTCTTC. This translates into CASNWRGEQFF.

This clone has more than one count but fewer than ten. Other DNA sequences from this sample encode an identical CDR3 as well. V is TRBV5-1 and J is TRBJ2-5; weak D call: TRBD1 (6 bases). This CDR3 is 12 amino acids long. Trimming left V 2 bases short and J 5 bases short, with 7 bases between. CDR1 and CDR2 (germline): SGHRS, YFSETQ. The CDR3 region is CASSFDRETQYF. CDR3 nucleotides: TGCGCCAGCAGCTTCGACAGGGAGACCCAGTACTTC.

The V call is TRBV30, the J call TRBJ1-6; 8 bases agree with TRBD1. With V trimmed by 7 bases and J by 10 bases, 15 bases remained unmatched. This CDR3 is built from 15 residues. The V gene's germline CDR1 is GTSNPN and CDR2 SVGIG (reference sequence). CDR3 DNA: TGTGCCTATATGCAGGGGGCCGGAGAGAGCTCACCCCTCCACTTT. Translation: CAYMQGAGESSPLHF.

V is TRBV13 and J is TRBJ2-5; no firm D call. V lost 4 bases and J 5 bases, leaving 11 bases between the germline ends. This CDR3 region has 13 residues. Looked up from germline, CDR1 is PRHDT and CDR2 is FYEKMQ (reference sequence). In DNA form, the CDR3 reads TGTGCCAGCAGCTCCGGTCGCCAGGAGACCCAGTACTTC. Translating gives CASSSGRQETQYF.

V gene TRBV7-9 combines with J gene TRBJ1-3; D gene unclear. The CDR3 has 15 amino acids. Germline lookup yields CDR1 SEHNR and CDR2 FQNEAQ (reference sequence). V was shortened by 7 bases and J by 6 bases, with 19 bases between the two germline ends. CDR3 in amino acids: CASTLDTSLVNTIYF. DNA for the CDR3: TGTGCCAGCACCCTAGACACCTCTCTGGTAAACACCATATATTTT.

The V and J genes are TRBV30 and TRBJ1-2; D remains ambiguous. The CDR3 runs to 14 residues. V gave up 1 base and J gave up 0 bases, with 9 bases separating them. CDR1 GTSNPN and CDR2 SVGIG come from the germline V gene (reference sequence). The CDR3 here is CAWSGVVSNYGYTF. CDR3 nucleotides: TGTGCCTGGAGTGGAGTAGTTTCTAACTATGGCTACACCTTC.

The chain links TRBV7-2 to TRBJ2-4; D may be TRBD1 or TRBD2 (6 bases each). Trimming took off 1 base at V and 5 bases at J, with 15 bases between the two ends. CDR1 and CDR2 from the germline V gene are SGHTA and FQGNSA. The CDR3 totals 16 residues. Written as DNA, the CDR3 is TGTGCCAGCAGCTTAGACCGTTTAGGGGGGCAAAACATTCAGTACTTC. Encoded protein: CASSLDRLGGQNIQYF.

The V and J genes are TRBV4-1 and TRBJ1-2, with D perhaps TRBD1 (6 bases). Trimming left V 1 base short and J 5 bases short, with 17 bases between. Germline values: CDR1 MGHRA, CDR2 YSYEKL. The CDR3 is made up of 16 amino acids. The CDR3 bases are TGCGCCAGCAGCCAAGTTACAAGCCAGGGGTTTTATGGCTACACCTTC. Its translation is CASSQVTSQGFYGYTF.

In DNA form, the CDR3 reads TGTGCCAGCGGGCCAGGCAATCAGCCCCAGCATTTT. Translated: CASGPGNQPQHF. V gene TRBV10-3 combines with J gene TRBJ1-5; D ambiguous. The CDR3 has 12 residues. CDR1 ENHRY and CDR2 SYGVKD come from the germline V gene. The germline V and J ends were trimmed by 10 bases and 2 bases, with 9 bases remaining between them.

The chain combines TRBV10-3 with TRBJ1-2, with TRBD1 matching 9 bases. The CDR3 totals 15 residues. From germline, CDR1 is ENHRY and CDR2 SYGVKD. V was clipped by 5 bases and J by 5 bases; unmatched bases: 9. CDR3 in amino acids: CAISRSTGGVYGYTF. The DNA for the CDR3 is TGTGCCATCAGTAGGTCGACAGGGGGAGTTTATGGCTACACCTTC.

V usage is TRBV5-1 and J usage is TRBJ1-1; D possibly corresponds to TRBD1 (6 bases). The ends were cut back, 5 bases at V and 3 bases at J, with 14 bases in the middle. In germline, CDR1 is SGHRS, CDR2 YFSETQ. The CDR3 loop spans 14 amino acids. CDR3 sequence (DNA): TGCGCCAGCAGACCGGGGGCGCCGGACACTGAAGCTTTCTTT. Translation: CASRPGAPDTEAFF.

The chain couples TRBV5-1 to TRBJ1-2; D uncertain. Trimming cost V 0 bases and J 6 bases, with 9 bases left between them. CDR3 length equals 13 residues. Germline CDR1 and CDR2: SGHRS and YFSETQ. CDR3 residues: CASSLARPDGYTF. The CDR3 nucleotides are TGCGCCAGCAGCTTGGCACGGCCGGATGGCTACACCTTC.

V usage is TRBV7-3 and J usage is TRBJ2-3; the D gene is possibly TRBD2 (5 bases). Germline CDR1 SGHTA, CDR2 FQGTGA. Trimming removed 1 base from V and 1 base from J, with 12 bases in between. The CDR3 contains 16 residues. The CDR3, as DNA: TGTGCCAGCAGCTTAATGAGTCTAGCTCGCACAGATACGCAGTATTTT. It translates to CASSLMSLARTDTQYF.